A selection of T cell receptor beta chains follows, all from one sample in a study of cytomegalovirus exposure and HLA in healthy donors. Produced via immunoSEQ multiplex PCR; TCRdb's table is partial and in-frame only. The data show around 94,000 clones, roughly four fifths seen once. The source material was PBMCs. Receptor source: a human donor in good health. The CDR3 runs from the conserved cysteine through the conserved F or W. Size tells how often a clone was seen (once, few, many) or the class of an expanded clone, and some rows leave it out.

J	size	V	CDR3
TRBJ2-3	-	TRBV6-5	CASSYGLTPSTDTQYF
TRBJ2-5	-	TRBV27	CASSPGTGVHSETQYF
TRBJ1-1	-	TRBV7-2	CANSIRSTVNTEAFF
TRBJ2-1	-	TRBV11-2	CASNRNPRDNEQFF
TRBJ2-3	-	TRBV14	CASSQEGLARADTQYF
TRBJ2-3	-	TRBV7-2	CASSHGRGGGTDTQYF
TRBJ2-1	once	TRBV27	CASSTRIGAAVYNEQFF
TRBJ2-1	few	TRBV5-1	CASSLNLGLNEQFF
TRBJ1-5	once	TRBV18	CASSPDQGASNQPQHF
TRBJ1-1	-	TRBV28	CATANSLLAFF